This TCR beta chain derives from a study of T cell repertoires in cytomegalovirus infection. Study overall: Carrying CMV and the relevant HLA type showed in public TCR beta signatures.

Study results and caveats: Summed public TCR beta family frequency identified CMV carriers bearing the relevant HLA. Dominant in the ex vivo response were TCR beta clonotypes restricted by HLA-C and specific for CMV.

This clonotype was seen more than once but under ten times. Its cognate antigen is unknown. TCRdb re-analysed the reads in MiXCR, keeping a single row per CDR3 protein. The table shows 500,000 or so distinct CDR3 sequences, with 15% to 20% occurring only once. The TCR sequence derives from a human donor in good health (CMV status not recorded). Some clones in this sample may be carry-over from other donors' samples. The material sequenced was CD8+ T cells from PBMCs.

The CDR3 region has the DNA TGCGCCAGCAGCTACCGGGACAGTTTACCCTACGAGCAGTACTTC. Protein product: CASSYRDSLPYEQYF. The J gene is TRBJ2-7, the V gene TRBV4-1; 7 positions match TRBD1. Unmatched junction bases numbered 9, after V lost 5 bases and J lost 2 bases. The germline V gene encodes CDR1 MGHRA and CDR2 YSYEKL. This CDR3 spans 15 amino acids.